These 21 T cell receptor beta chains originate from one sample sequenced in a study of cytomegalovirus exposure and HLA in healthy donors. Use of 60 Vbeta and 13 Jbeta primers characterized the PCR. Generated by immunoSEQ multiplex PCR, the TCRdb table keeps only in-frame clones and is missing some. The table includes 100,000 or so clones, 65% to 75% detected once. The sample consisted of PBMCs. The receptors were sampled from a woman aged 40 to 50 in good health and CMV-seronegative.

The J gene is TRBJ1-2, the V gene TRBV27; 8 positions match TRBD1. Germline CDR1 MNHEY, CDR2 SMNVEV (reference sequence). The J segment lost 8 bases and the V segment lost 3 bases, leaving 8 bases of the junction unmatched. CDR3 length: 14 residues. The CDR3 DNA follows: TGTGCCAGCAGTTTGATCGGACAGGGAGGAGGCTACACCTTC. This sequence encodes CASSLIGQGGGYTF.

This clone appeared once. J is TRBJ1-1 and V is TRBV6-5; D ambiguous. V was clipped by 6 bases and J by 4 bases, with 12 bases between them. Germline CDR1 MNHEY, CDR2 SVGAGI. The CDR3 extends over 13 amino acids. CDR3 nucleotide sequence: TGTGCCAGCAGGGTAGAGGTGGGCACTGAAGCTTTCTTT. Encoded protein: CASRVEVGTEAFF.

Notes on this clone: Its ends do not fully match the called genes, so a read error is possible. V usage is TRBV7-9 and J usage is TRBJ2-3, with D tentatively TRBD2 (6 bases). The CDR3 has 15 amino acids. The germline gives CDR1 SEHNR, CDR2 FQNEAQ (reference sequence). Here the CDR3 DNA reads TGTTCCAGCAGCTTATTAGCGGAGAGCACAGATACGCAGTATTTT. Residues: CSSSLLAESTDTQYF.

The chain has TRBV28 and TRBJ1-2; possibly TRBD1 for D (6 bases). V gave up 6 bases and J gave up 3 bases, with 14 bases separating them. The V gene's germline CDR1 is MDHEN and CDR2 SYDVKM. This CDR3 is 14 amino acids long. The DNA for the CDR3 is TGTGCCAGCAGGCTCAGGGGACCCGACTATGGCTACACCTTC. The encoded protein is CASRLRGPDYGYTF.

The chain couples TRBV7-3 to TRBJ2-3; D not resolved. CDR3 size: 13 residues. Trimming removed 2 bases at V and 8 bases at J, with 11 bases between. The V gene's germline CDR1 is SGHTA and CDR2 FQGTGA. Here the CDR3 DNA reads TGTGCCAGCAGCTTACTTTCAGGTCCTACGCAGTATTTT. This encodes CASSLLSGPTQYF.

This rearrangement joins TRBV6-1 to TRBJ1-2; 7 bases agree with TRBD1. The CDR3 consists of 13 residues. J gave up 4 bases and V 4 bases, and 3 bases lay outside the gene matches. Looked up from germline, CDR1 is MNHNS and CDR2 is SASEGT. In DNA, the CDR3 is TGTGCCAGCAGTGTAGGGACAGCCTATGGCTACACCTTC. This encodes CASSVGTAYGYTF.

The chain combines TRBV5-4 with TRBJ2-5, with 9 bases lining up with TRBD2. The V segment lost 3 bases and the J segment 5 bases; nucleotides outside the gene matches: 8. The germline V gene encodes CDR1 SGHNT and CDR2 YYREEE (reference sequence). The CDR3 loop spans 15 amino acids. Written as DNA, the CDR3 is TGTGCCAGCAGCTCGAACGCGGGAGGGCGGGAGACCCAGTACTTC. Residues: CASSSNAGGRETQYF.

This rearrangement joins TRBV19 to TRBJ2-2, with unresolved D. V dropped 6 bases and J dropped 6 bases, with 11 bases sitting between them. Germline CDR1 LNHDA, CDR2 SQIVND (reference sequence). This CDR3 comprises 13 residues. CDR3 nucleotide sequence: TGTGCCAGTAGCCTCCCTTCCGCCGGGGAGCTGTTTTTT. It yields the protein CASSLPSAGELFF.

This sequence joins TRBV6-1 and TRBJ2-1, with 13 nucleotides matching TRBD2. Losses at the gene ends were 0 bases for V and 5 bases for J; bases not matched to a gene: 7. Germline assignment: CDR1 MNHNS and CDR2 SASEGT. The CDR3 length is 18 residues. CDR3 in DNA: TGTGCCAGCAGTGAAGCGAAAAGACTAGCGGGAGGCCACAATGAGCAGTTCTTC. Amino acids: CASSEAKRLAGGHNEQFF.

The J gene is TRBJ2-2, the V gene TRBV6-1; D remains ambiguous. CDR3 length: 15 amino acids. CDR1 is MNHNS and CDR2 is SASEGT in the germline V gene. V lost 2 bases and J lost 3, with 10 bases in between. DNA for the CDR3: TGTGCCAGCAGTGAACTCTCCCGAGACACCGGGGAGCTGTTTTTT. Translated, it gives CASSELSRDTGELFF.

The sample holds one count of this clone. V and J are TRBV13 and TRBJ1-2; the D is unclear. The V and J ends lost 6 bases and 4 bases respectively, with 12 bases between them. CDR1 and CDR2 from the germline V gene are PRHDT and FYEKMQ (reference sequence). CDR3 size: 13 residues. CDR3: CASSGGRGYGYTF. In DNA form, the CDR3 reads TGTGCCAGCAGTGGAGGGCGGGGCTATGGCTACACCTTC. Combining the CDR3 with reference TRBV13 and TRBJ1-2 gives the whole variable domain AAGVIQSPRHLIKEKRETATLKCYPIPRHDTVYWYQQGPGQDPQFLISFYEKMQSDKGSIPDRFSAQQFSDYHSELNMSSLELGDSALYFCASSGGRGYGYTFGSGTRLTVV.

The chain is built from TRBV6-1 and TRBJ2-7; 8 bases agree with TRBD2. This CDR3 has 15 residues. CDR1 and CDR2 (germline): MNHNS, SASEGT. V lost 4 bases to trimming and J lost 5 bases; unmatched junction nucleotides: 10. DNA of the CDR3: TGTGCCAGCAGTGCCTCGGGGGGGGCCGCCGACGAGCAGTACTTC. Protein sequence: CASSASGGAADEQYF.

CDR3 nucleotide sequence: TGTGCCTGGAGGTCGCTTGGGGGGGGCTACCTCAATGAGCAGTTCTTC. Protein product: CAWRSLGGGYLNEQFF. The genes are TRBV30 and TRBJ2-1; tentative D call: TRBD2 (7 bases). The CDR3 covers 16 residues. Trimming pared 3 bases from V and 6 bases from J, leaving 21 bases between. Germline V gives CDR1 GTSNPN, CDR2 SVGIG (reference sequence).

The rearrangement joins TRBV7-8 to TRBJ2-6; tentatively, D is TRBD1 (6 bases). CDR1 SGHVS and CDR2 FQNEAQ come from the germline V gene. Trimming removed 6 bases at V and 1 base at J, with 22 bases between. The CDR3 has 19 amino acids. The CDR3 bases are TGTGCCAGCAGGTTATCCGGACAGCCTAGCTTTTCTGGGGCCAACGTCCTGACTTTC. Its translation is CASRLSGQPSFSGANVLTF.

V is TRBV18 and J is TRBJ2-7; TRBD2 matches 13 bases. In germline, CDR1 is KGHSH, CDR2 LQKENI. The CDR3 has 16 residues. The ends lost 2 bases at V and 2 bases at J; junction bases unmatched: 3. In nucleotides, the CDR3 is TGTGCCAGCTCACCAGTTACTAGCGGGAGGGCCTACGAGCAGTACTTC. Translated: CASSPVTSGRAYEQYF.

The V call is TRBV9, the J call TRBJ2-1; 9 bases are a match to TRBD2. From germline, CDR1 is SGDLS and CDR2 YYNGEE. There are 16 residues in the CDR3. J lost 4 bases, V lost 3 bases, and 8 bases had no gene match. Here the CDR3 reads CASSDPSGDVYNEQFF. Here the CDR3 DNA reads TGTGCCAGCAGCGACCCTAGCGGGGATGTATACAATGAGCAGTTCTTC.

The genes are TRBV2 and TRBJ2-2; TRBD2 matches 8 bases. Germline V gene sequence: CDR1 SNHLY, CDR2 FYNNEI. V shed 5 bases, J shed 1 base, and the junction held 3 bases outside the gene matches. The CDR3 loop spans 15 amino acids. The CDR3 sequence: CASSSSGQNTGELFF. CDR3 DNA sequence: TGTGCCAGCAGTTCTAGCGGGCAGAACACCGGGGAGCTGTTTTTT.

About this clone itself: At one end the junction does not follow the germline gene, possibly because of a read error. This chain uses TRBV2 with TRBJ2-3, with 8 positions matching TRBD2. The CDR3 contains 14 residues. The germline gives CDR1 SNHLY, CDR2 FYNNEI. CDR3 loop: CASTELAGTDTQYF. Written as DNA, the CDR3 is TGTGCCAGCACTGAACTAGCGGGCACAGATACGCAGTATTTT.

The V call is TRBV27, the J call TRBJ2-5, with 10 bases matching TRBD1. The CDR3 covers 15 residues. With 3 bases clipped from V and 2 bases from J, the junction kept 3 bases outside the gene matches. CDR1 and CDR2 (germline): MNHEY, SMNVEV (reference sequence). The CDR3 nucleotides read TGTGCCAGCAGTTTGACAGGGGGCTATCAAGAGACCCAGTACTTC. Amino acid sequence: CASSLTGGYQETQYF.

This clone has a handful of counts. This sample also contains other DNA sequences that code for the same CDR3. V is TRBV19 and J is TRBJ1-5; the D gene is possibly TRBD1 (6 bases). This CDR3 is built from 17 residues. V was trimmed by 2 bases and J by 0 bases, leaving 14 bases between them. CDR1 is LNHDA, CDR2 SQIVND, per germline (reference sequence). CDR3 sequence: CASSIKQGIYSNQPQHF. The CDR3 DNA reads as TGTGCCAGTAGTATAAAACAGGGTATCTATAGCAATCAGCCCCAGCATTTT. Full variable domain (missing parts from reference TRBV19 and TRBJ1-5): DGGITQSPKYLFRKEGQNVTLSCEQNLNHDAMYWYRQDPGQGLRLIYYSQIVNDFQKGDIAEGYSVSREKKESFPLTVTSAQKNPTAFYLCASSIKQGIYSNQPQHFGDGTRLSIL.

The rearrangement links TRBV6-6 to TRBJ2-5; 8 bases match TRBD2. There are 15 residues in the CDR3. Per germline, CDR1 MNHNY and CDR2 SVGAGI (reference sequence). V dropped 2 bases and J dropped 5; count of bases not matched to a gene: 7. As DNA, the CDR3 is TGTGCCAGCAGTTACGGAGCGGGGGAAAGGGAGACCCAGTACTTC. Encoded protein: CASSYGAGERETQYF.